The 26 T cell receptor beta chains listed next were all sequenced from one sample in a study of cytomegalovirus exposure and HLA in healthy donors. The PCR had 60 Vbeta and 13 Jbeta primers. Sequencing was performed with immunoSEQ multiplex PCR; in TCRdb, only in-frame clones are kept and a portion is missing. The sample lists about 150,000 clones; about 80% were seen once. Material for sequencing was PBMCs. Source of these receptors: a man aged 25 to 45 in good health and CMV-seropositive.

This CDR3 reads CASSQGPDEQYF. The CDR3 nucleotides are TGTGCCAGCAGCCAGGGCCCCGACGAGCAGTACTTC. V gene TRBV28 combines with J gene TRBJ2-7, with D tentatively TRBD1 (5 bases). The V and J ends lost 6 bases and 5 bases respectively, with 11 bases between them. This CDR3 is built from 12 residues. Germline CDR1 reads MDHEN; CDR2 reads SYDVKM.

The rearrangement links TRBV19 to TRBJ2-1; D is perhaps TRBD2 (5 bases). CDR3 size: 12 residues. V lost 5 bases to trimming and J lost 10 bases, with 12 bases between them. Germline V CDR1 and CDR2: LNHDA, SQIVND (reference sequence). CDR3 sequence (DNA): TGTGCCAGTAGTCCAAGGGAGTCAGAGCAGTTCTTC. Translating it yields CASSPRESEQFF.

The CDR3 protein is CASSTQGSYNEQFF. CDR3 sequence (DNA): TGTGCCAGTAGTACACAGGGCTCCTACAATGAGCAGTTCTTC. V is TRBV19 and J is TRBJ2-1, with TRBD1 as a possible D gene (6 bases). Trimming cost V 4 bases and J 0 bases, with 7 bases left between them. The CDR3 covers 14 residues. The germline CDR1 and CDR2 sequences are LNHDA and SQIVND (reference sequence).

The chain is built from TRBV6-1 and TRBJ1-3; tentatively, D is TRBD1 (5 bases). The CDR3 is made up of 14 amino acids. V dropped 6 bases and J dropped 0 bases, with 9 bases sitting between them. Germline loops: CDR1 MNHNS, CDR2 SASEGT. CDR3 nucleotides: TGTGCCAGCAGCATACAGGTCTCTGGAAACACCATATATTTT. This gives the protein CASSIQVSGNTIYF.

The chain recombines TRBV6-5 with TRBJ2-5; possible D gene TRBD1, 6 bases. The CDR3 has 13 amino acids. Trimming shortened V by 8 bases and J by 1 base, and 11 bases separated the two germline ends. Germline loops: CDR1 MNHEY, CDR2 SVGAGI. Here the CDR3 reads CASGGQIQETQYF. Here the CDR3 DNA reads TGTGCCAGCGGAGGACAGATCCAAGAGACCCAGTACTTC.

CDR3 nucleotide sequence: TGTGCCAGCAGTGAACGCGGGTACACAGATACGCAGTATTTT. Amino acids: CASSERGYTDTQYF. The genes are TRBV6-1 and TRBJ2-3; a weak D match, TRBD2 (5 bases). Trimming shortened V by 2 bases and J by 2 bases, and 8 bases separated the two germline ends. The CDR3 is 14 amino acids. Germline CDR1 reads MNHNS; CDR2 reads SASEGT.

This clone was detected a few times. CDR3 loop: CASSHLKPGQGTDTQYF. Written as DNA, the CDR3 is TGTGCCAGCAGCCACCTCAAACCGGGACAGGGAACAGATACGCAGTATTTT. The chain carries TRBV4-2 and TRBJ2-3; 9 bases are a match to TRBD1. Germline V gene data show CDR1 as LGHNA and CDR2 as YNFKEQ. The length of the CDR3 is 17 residues. J was trimmed by 3 bases and V by 3 bases; bases with no gene match: 10.

The J gene is TRBJ1-1, the V gene TRBV7-9; D unresolved. Germline lookup yields CDR1 SEHNR and CDR2 FQNEAQ (reference sequence). The CDR3 spans 15 residues. V was trimmed by 5 bases and J by 1 base, leaving 14 bases between them. The chain's CDR3 is CASSPREPWNTEAFF. CDR3 bases: TGTGCCAGCAGCCCCCGGGAGCCATGGAACACTGAAGCTTTCTTT.

The chain joins TRBV28 to TRBJ1-2; no definite D call. The CDR3 spans 12 residues. From germline, CDR1 is MDHEN and CDR2 SYDVKM. Trimming took 6 bases from V and 1 from J, leaving 6 bases between them. CDR3 DNA sequence: TGTGCCAGCAGCCGACTTAACTATGGCTACACCTTC. Residues: CASSRLNYGYTF.

This chain links TRBV7-3 with TRBJ2-1; TRBD2 matches at 7 bases. The germline V gene has CDR1 SGHTA and CDR2 FQGTGA. The CDR3 runs to 17 residues. V shed 4 bases, J shed 0 bases, and the junction held 9 bases outside the gene matches. CDR3 bases: TGTGCCAGCAGCTCGGGGGTGGGCGGGAGCTCCTACAATGAGCAGTTCTTC. It codes for CASSSGVGGSSYNEQFF.

V is TRBV5-1 and J is TRBJ1-1; D is possibly TRBD1 (6 bases). The CDR3 loop spans 16 amino acids. V was clipped by 0 bases and J by 0 bases, with 12 bases between them. The V gene's germline CDR1 is SGHRS and CDR2 YFSETQ. This CDR3 reads CASSLATRTVNTEAFF. In nucleotides, the CDR3 is TGCGCCAGCAGCTTGGCGACCAGGACAGTGAACACTGAAGCTTTCTTT.

The chain employs TRBV5-4 and TRBJ1-2; TRBD1 agrees at 9 bases. The V segment lost 4 bases and the J segment 7 bases; nucleotides outside the gene matches: 8. Looked up from germline, CDR1 is SGHNT and CDR2 is YYREEE (reference sequence). The CDR3 sequence is 14 residues long. The CDR3 DNA follows: TGTGCCAGCAGCGCCCCGGACAGGGGAGGTGGCTACACCTTC. Translating gives CASSAPDRGGGYTF.

The chain links TRBV6-5 to TRBJ1-2; 10 nucleotides agree with TRBD1. Germline V gene data show CDR1 as MNHEY and CDR2 as SVGAGI. CDR3 length: 13 residues. V trimming: 4 bases; J trimming: 7 bases; junction bases outside the gene matches: 3. For the CDR3, the DNA is TGTGCCAGCAGTTTGAGGGACAGGGGTGGCTACACCTTC. It codes for CASSLRDRGGYTF.

The CDR3 loop reads CASSGTVRKNEQYF. CDR3 coding DNA: TGCGCCAGCAGTGGGACAGTCCGAAAAAACGAGCAGTACTTC. V is TRBV5-1 and J is TRBJ2-7; 7 nucleotides match TRBD1. The germline V gene has CDR1 SGHRS and CDR2 YFSETQ. The CDR3 runs 14 residues. J gave up 5 bases and V 5 bases, and 10 bases lay outside the gene matches.

The chain uses TRBV5-1 and TRBJ2-5; D uncertain. Trimming removed 2 bases at V and 1 base at J, with 9 bases between. The length of the CDR3 is 14 residues. The germline V gene encodes CDR1 SGHRS and CDR2 YFSETQ. The CDR3 DNA reads TGCGCCAGCAGCTTTCCAGCGTCCCAAGAGACCCAGTACTTC. It is translated as CASSFPASQETQYF.

The chain couples TRBV28 to TRBJ1-5, with 7 bases aligning to TRBD1. There are 17 residues in the CDR3. Unmatched junction bases numbered 13, after V lost 1 base and J lost 7 bases. Germline V lookup: CDR1 MDHEN, CDR2 SYDVKM. The CDR3 sequence: CASSLFSTGASYQPQHF. Here the CDR3 DNA reads TGTGCCAGCAGTTTATTCTCTACAGGGGCCTCGTACCAGCCCCAGCATTTT.

The chain has TRBV28 and TRBJ1-2; possible D gene TRBD1, 5 bases. Germline assignment: CDR1 MDHEN and CDR2 SYDVKM. The V and J ends lost 2 bases and 7 bases respectively, with 17 bases between them. The CDR3 totals 15 residues. The CDR3 DNA follows: TGTGCCAGCAGTTTAGGATCCCAGGGCTATGGTGGCTACACCTTC. Translation: CASSLGSQGYGGYTF.

The chain links TRBV5-5 to TRBJ2-4, with D hard to call. V was pared by 4 bases and J by 0 bases, with 14 bases between. The length of the CDR3 is 16 residues. CDR1 is SGHKS and CDR2 is YYEKEE in the germline V gene (reference sequence). The CDR3 DNA is TGTGCCAGCAGCGAAACGAGATATTCAGCCAAAAACATTCAGTACTTC. It encodes CASSETRYSAKNIQYF.

The chain links TRBV5-1 to TRBJ2-3; TRBD2 is a possible D gene (5 bases). Germline CDR1 is SGHRS and CDR2 is YFSETQ. This CDR3 region has 15 residues. V lost 3 bases to trimming and J lost 3 bases, with 14 bases between them. The CDR3 sequence: CASSSGLKKTDTQYF. The CDR3 DNA follows: TGCGCCAGCAGCTCAGGACTCAAAAAGACAGATACGCAGTATTTT.

The V and J genes are TRBV6-5 and TRBJ2-7; maybe TRBD2 (6 bases). The CDR3 totals 16 residues. Trimming left V 0 bases short and J 2 bases short, with 14 bases between. Germline V gene sequence: CDR1 MNHEY, CDR2 SVGAGI. The CDR3 is CASSYSIAVTPYEQYF. CDR3 nucleotides: TGTGCCAGCAGTTACTCGATAGCGGTAACCCCCTACGAGCAGTACTTC.

This chain joins TRBV25-1 and TRBJ1-4; the match to TRBD1 covers 8 bases. Germline CDR1 MGHDK, CDR2 SYGVNS. Germline trimming cut 3 bases from V and 5 bases from J; bases unmatched to any gene: 5. CDR3 length: 15 residues. CDR3 DNA sequence: TGTGCCAGCAGTGACGACAGGGGAATGAATGAAAAACTGTTTTTT. Encoded protein: CASSDDRGMNEKLFF.

The sample holds one count of this clone. The rearrangement joins TRBV7-9 to TRBJ2-2; D gene uncertain. The length of the CDR3 is 12 residues. Germline values: CDR1 SEHNR, CDR2 FQNEAQ (reference sequence). The V gene lost 8 bases and the J gene lost 1 base, with 5 bases spanning the gap. DNA for the CDR3: TGTGCCAGCTCCCGGAACACCGGGGAGCTGTTTTTT. Translation gives CASSRNTGELFF.

The rearrangement uses TRBV5-5 and TRBJ2-7, with a possible D match to TRBD1 (6 bases). CDR3 size: 15 residues. V shed 4 bases and J shed 5 bases, with 19 bases lying between them. Germline CDR1 and CDR2: SGHKS and YYEKEE (reference sequence). CDR3: CASSLRGTGTHEQYF. The CDR3 bases are TGTGCCAGCAGCCTAAGGGGGACGGGGACCCACGAGCAGTACTTC.

This clone was seen once. The chain has TRBV5-6 and TRBJ2-4, with a tentative D call TRBD1 (5 bases). CDR1 and CDR2 (germline): SGHDT, YYEEEE. V shed 0 bases and J shed 0 bases, with 10 bases lying between them. This CDR3 is built from 16 residues. Written as DNA, the CDR3 is TGTGCCAGCAGCTTGGGACAGACGGGAGCCAAAAACATTCAGTACTTC. This gives the protein CASSLGQTGAKNIQYF.

The chain recombines TRBV19 with TRBJ1-5; D possibly corresponds to TRBD1 (6 bases). Trimming took 3 bases from V and 6 from J, leaving 12 bases between them. The CDR3 consists of 14 residues. Germline V gene lookup returns CDR1 LNHDA and CDR2 SQIVND (reference sequence). The CDR3 sequence is CASSILSQGQPQHF. CDR3 nucleotides: TGTGCCAGTAGTATCCTGTCACAGGGTCAGCCCCAGCATTTT.

The V call is TRBV28, the J call TRBJ1-4; D is perhaps TRBD1 (5 bases). This CDR3 region has 17 residues. Trimming took off 4 bases at V and 0 bases at J, with 15 bases between the two ends. Per the germline V gene, CDR1 is MDHEN and CDR2 is SYDVKM. The CDR3 region has the DNA TGTGCCAGCAGTTCACCCTACGGGGGAGCAACTAATGAAAAACTGTTTTTT. Translated: CASSSPYGGATNEKLFF.